Below are 9 T cell receptor beta chains sequenced from a single sample in a study of Graves' ophthalmopathy and Graves' hyperthyroidism. Using RNA transcripts, the TCR beta CDR3 regions were amplified. Following a first-round RT-PCR that used HTBI primers, a second-round multiplex PCR was carried out. TCRdb redid the calling of the multiplex PCR reads with MiXCR, one entry per CDR3 protein. The data contain about 1.2 million distinct CDR3 sequences, 35% to 40% of them singletons. Material: peripheral blood or thyroid tissue (not recorded which). Receptor source: an adult man with Graves' hyperthyroidism.

This clonotype was seen repeatedly, ten times or more. The rearrangement joins TRBV19 to TRBJ2-2, with TRBD1 identical over 7 bases. Germline-derived CDR1 and CDR2 are LNHDA and SQIVND (reference sequence). The length of the CDR3 is 13 residues. Trimming cost V 8 bases and J 0 bases; bases outside gene matches: 0. The CDR3 sequence is CASGTANTGELFF. CDR3 nucleotide sequence: TGTGCCAGTGGGACAGCGAACACCGGGGAGCTGTTTTTT.

This chain connects TRBV12-3 or TRBV12-4 to TRBJ2-5; 8 nucleotides line up with TRBD2. V was clipped by 2 bases and J by 1 base; unmatched bases: 3. The CDR3 has 15 residues. CDR3 coding DNA: TGTGCCAGCAGTTTATCTAGCGGGCCCCAAGAGACCCAGTACTTC. Translation gives CASSLSSGPQETQYF.

This clonotype was seen just once. A much larger clone lies one base from this, so it may be a read error. The chain couples TRBV15 to TRBJ2-2, with a possible D match to TRBD2 (5 bases). Trimming took 0 bases from V and 7 from J, leaving 24 bases between them. This CDR3 spans 19 amino acids. CDR1 is LNHNV, CDR2 YYDKDF, per germline (reference sequence). CDR3 amino acids: CATSRDRRSFGVSGGELFF. The CDR3 DNA reads TGTGCCACCAGCAGAGATAGACGTTCGTTTGGGGTAAGCGGCGGGGAGCTGTTTTTT.

This clonotype was observed a handful of times. The J gene is TRBJ1-5, the V gene TRBV6-5; D call uncertain. Trimming took off 6 bases at V and 6 bases at J, with 9 bases between the two ends. Germline CDR1 MNHEY, CDR2 SVGAGI. This CDR3 has 12 amino acids. In DNA form, the CDR3 reads TGTGCCAGCAGGATCCAGAGTCAGCCCCAGCATTTT. Amino acid sequence: CASRIQSQPQHF.

The chain combines TRBV29-1 with TRBJ2-5; the match to TRBD2 covers 10 bases. Germline V gives CDR1 SQVTM, CDR2 ANQGSEA. This CDR3 is built from 16 residues. The V gene end was trimmed by 6 bases and the J gene end by 5 bases; junction bases not matched to a gene: 15. In nucleotides, the CDR3 is TGCAGCGTGGCCGGACTAGCGGACCTCACCGGGGAGACCCAGTACTTC. Its translation is CSVAGLADLTGETQYF.

V is TRBV5-1 and J is TRBJ2-7, with D tentatively TRBD1 or TRBD2 (5 bases each). Per germline, CDR1 SGHRS and CDR2 YFSETQ. This CDR3 is built from 16 residues. V lost 6 bases and J 0 bases, leaving 19 bases between the germline ends. Here the CDR3 reads CASNSRPGTSSYEQYF. DNA of the CDR3: TGCGCCAGCAACTCACGGCCCGGGACGTCCTCCTACGAGCAGTACTTC.

This clonotype was seen at least ten times. The chain uses TRBV9 and TRBJ1-1; D gene ambiguous. Germline V gene data show CDR1 as SGDLS and CDR2 as YYNGEE. This CDR3 is built from 14 residues. V was pared by 0 bases and J by 2 bases, with 8 bases between. CDR3 region: CASSVGAANTEAFF. The CDR3 region has the DNA TGTGCCAGCAGCGTAGGAGCGGCAAACACTGAAGCTTTCTTT. The full variable domain, in which reference TRBV9 and TRBJ1-1 provide the parts outside the CDR3, is DSGVTQTPKHLITATGQRVTLRCSPRSGDLSVYWYQQSLDQGLQFLIQYYNGEERAKGNILERFSAQQFPDLHSELNLSSLELGDSALYFCASSVGAANTEAFFGQGTRLTVV.

The table lists this clonotype with a few counts. The chain has TRBV29-1 and TRBJ1-2; D is undetermined. The ends were cut back, 4 bases at V and 5 bases at J, with 14 bases in the middle. CDR3 length: 13 residues. CDR1 and CDR2 from the germline V gene are SQVTM and ANQGSEA. In DNA, the CDR3 is TGCAGCGTTGGAGTGGTTTCGAGGTATGGCTACACCTTC. Translating it yields CSVGVVSRYGYTF.

The gene calls are TRBV10-2 and TRBJ2-7; the D gene is possibly TRBD2 (6 bases). The ends were cut back, 8 bases at V and 3 bases at J, with 14 bases in the middle. The CDR3 runs 13 residues. Germline V gene lookup returns CDR1 WSHSY and CDR2 SAAADI. CDR3 region: CASAGGANYEQYF. The CDR3 nucleotides are TGCGCCAGCGCTGGCGGGGCAAACTACGAGCAGTACTTC.